What follows is one TCR beta chain and its context. Its antigen target is currently unknown. No much larger clone exists at a distance of one base, and base qualities are not known. TCRbeta CDR3 sequencing was performed on sorted unstimulated T cells and on proliferating T cells recovered from mixed lymphocyte reactions. Fresh whole blood from approximately ten HLA-typed healthy donors was used to isolate PBMCs. The entry originates in a study of siplizumab effects on memory and regulatory T cells (dated 2019 in TCRdb). Regarding the complete study: The effect of the anti-CD2 antibody siplizumab on alloreactive T-cell subsets was examined in allogeneic mixed lymphocyte reactions constructed from human PBMCs.

General study outcomes and caveats: In reactions with siplizumab, an average of about 75% of mappable alloreactive CD4+ clones were Treg-derived, compared with roughly 26% in control reactions. Roughly 80-95% of proliferating CD4+ or CD8+ clones could not be assigned a naive or memory phenotype. Whether proliferating Tregs from siplizumab cultures were suppressive was not functionally confirmed. The cumulative frequency of alloreactive sequences that could be traced back to unstimulated CD4+ memory T cells was significantly reduced by siplizumab. Greater diversity appeared to be present in unstimulated naive T cells than in memory T cells, and a substantial contribution to the alloresponse seemed to be made by naive cells. Because sequences below about 10^-5 frequency were poorly captured, only a minor fraction of alloreactive clones could be mapped to unstimulated subsets.

The method behind the library was the immunoSEQ multiplex PCR assay. The deep sequencing platform assayed some 90,000 TCR templates per sample. Genomic DNA extracted from sorted T cells was the material used for TCRbeta CDR3 sequencing. In the paper's pipeline: The R programming language was used for the clonal analysis of the TCRbeta CDR3 data. Alloreactive CD4+ and CD8+ clones were defined by comparing unstimulated samples with post-reaction CFSE-low samples. By matching sequences to the repertoires of sorted unstimulated Treg and non-Treg cells, each alloreactive CD4+ clone was assigned a regulatory or non-regulatory origin. What TCRdb holds here is the immuneACCESS table cut down to in-frame rearrangements. Part of the clones is not present; checked against another copy, under half of the missing clones reflect an unresolved V gene, and the others are unexplained. V and J calls and clone size are given by that table; D and trimming were obtained from the DNA. Counted in this sample were fewer than 100,000 clones; approximately 95% of them appeared once. The ten largest clones represent about a fifth of the sample.

The germline V gene specifies SGHDT as CDR1 and YYEEEE as CDR2. Including the terminal cysteine and phenylalanine, the CDR3 comprises 15 residues. This entry keeps only the CDR3 DNA: 45 bases, framed from base 1. Here V drops 4 bases and J drops 2 bases, and the junction holds 3 bases not matched to any gene. The chain joins TRBV5-6 to TRBJ1-3; TRBD1 fits 10 bases in the junction. Sequencing was carried out using CD8+ T cells sorted from blood. The TCR comes from a human donor in good health. CDR3 sequence: CASSPGTGAGNTIYF. In nucleotide form, the sequence is TGTGCCAGCAGCCCCGGGACAGGGGCTGGAAACACCATATATTTT.